The rows below give T cell receptor beta chains drawn from one sample of a study of blood T cell repertoires in COVID-19. The table came from immunoSEQ multiplex PCR; TCRdb's copy has only in-frame clones and leaves some out. The sample holds about 140,000 clones, roughly nine tenths seen once. Sequencing was performed on peripheral blood. The receptor set was obtained from a human donor with COVID-19, enrolled during active disease. The donor label of this sample is uncertain. CDR3s include the opening cysteine and the closing phenylalanine or tryptophan. D genes are given only for firm matches. A row's size may be missing; if present it is once, few, many or a size class.

TRBJ2-1 | few | TRBV6-6 | NA | TGTGCCAGCAGTTACTCGCGCGTCTACAATGAGCAGTTCTTC | CASSYSRVYNEQFF
TRBJ2-1 | NA | TRBV27 | TRBD2 | TGTGCCAGCGGCAGACTAGCGGACAATGAGCAGTTCTTC | CASGRLADNEQFF
TRBJ1-1 | NA | TRBV9 | TRBD1 | TGTGCCAGCAGCGGATCCGCGGGACAGGGGGGGATTGAAGCTTTCTTT | CASSGSAGQGGIEAFF
TRBJ2-1 | NA | TRBV7-6 | TRBD2 | TGTGCCAGCCATAACTTAGCGGGGGCTATGAGCTCCTACAATGAGCAGTTCTTC | CASHNLAGAMSSYNEQFF
TRBJ2-7 | NA | TRBV21-1 | NA | TGTGCCAGCAGCAAAGGAGGAGGCAGGGGGCGTGAGCAGTACTTC | CASSKGGGRGREQYF
TRBJ1-2 | NA | TRBV7-2 | TRBD1 | TGTGCCAGCAGCTTCACGACAGGGAACTATGGCTACACCTTC | CASSFTTGNYGYTF
TRBJ1-3 | many | TRBV10-3 | NA | TGTGCCATCAGTGAGAATCGACAGGCCGCTGGAAACACCATATATTTT | CAISENRQAAGNTIYF
TRBJ1-4 | once | TRBV19 | TRBD1 | TGTGCCAGCTCCCGGACAGGCCCGTCTAATGAAAAACTGTTTTTT | CASSRTGPSNEKLFF
TRBJ2-7 | NA | TRBV10-3 | NA | TGTGCCATCAGTGACCCCCACAGTCCCTACGAGCAGTACTTC | CAISDPHSPYEQYF
TRBJ2-2 | NA | TRBV24-1 | NA | TGTGCCACCAGTGAGAGAGACAGGTACACCGGGGAGCTGTTTTTT | CATSERDRYTGELFF
TRBJ2-6 | NA | TRBV5-1 | NA | TGCGCCAGCAGCAATACCGGGACTGTCAACGTCCTGACTTTC | CASSNTGTVNVLTF
TRBJ1-2 | NA | TRBV2 | TRBD1 | TGTGCCAGCAGGACAGGGGCCAGCTATGGCTACACCTTC | CASRTGASYGYTF
TRBJ2-3 | NA | TRBV9 | NA | TGTGCCAGTTCCACAGCGGCAGATACGCAGTATTTT | CASSTAADTQYF
TRBJ2-7 | NA | TRBV6-5 | TRBD1 | TGTGCCAGCAGGGGACAGGCCTACTACGAGCAGTACTTC | CASRGQAYYEQYF
TRBJ1-1 | NA | TRBV11-3 | NA | TGTGCCAGCAGCATCAGTTCACCGAGCGGGGGGACTGAAGCTTTCTTT | CASSISSPSGGTEAFF
TRBJ2-5 | NA | TRBV6-2/TRBV6-3 | NA | TGTGCCAGCAGTTCCCCGGGCAGGGCAGAGACCCAGTACTTC | CASSSPGRAETQYF
TRBJ1-4 | NA | TRBV5-1 | NA | TGCGCCAGCAGCTTGGAAGGGGTGGGAGGTGAAAAACTGTTTTTT | CASSLEGVGGEKLFF
TRBJ2-5 | NA | TRBV29-1 | NA | TGCAGCGCAGAATTTGAGGGAGAGACCCAGTACTTC | CSAEFEGETQYF
TRBJ1-5 | NA | TRBV11-2 | NA | TGTGCCAGCAGCTTAGATTTCGGGTTCAATCAGCCCCAGCATTTT | CASSLDFGFNQPQHF
TRBJ1-3 | NA | TRBV28 | NA | TGTGCCAGCACTACCTCGAGGCTCTCTGGAAACACCATATATTTT | CASTTSRLSGNTIYF
TRBJ2-7 | NA | TRBV5-5 | TRBD1 | TGTGCCAGCAGCACGGGACAGGGCTTACTAGGGGGGAACTACGAGCAGTACTTC | CASSTGQGLLGGNYEQYF
TRBJ2-1 | NA | TRBV5-1 | TRBD2 | TGCGCCAGCAGCTTCCTCGGGGGGGATGAGCAGTTCTTC | CASSFLGGDEQFF
TRBJ1-2 | NA | TRBV2 | NA | TGTGCCAGCAAGCCGAGGGGGGGTGCGGATGGCTACACCTTC | CASKPRGGADGYTF
TRBJ1-2 | NA | TRBV5-5 | NA | TGTGCCAGCAGCGCCCGGGACACGGGGGGCTACACCTTC | CASSARDTGGYTF
TRBJ2-1 | NA | TRBV11-3 | NA | TGTGCCAGCAGCCCGGTCAGGGGAAGCTACAATGAGCAGTTCTTC | CASSPVRGSYNEQFF
TRBJ1-1 | NA | TRBV5-6 | NA | TGTGCCAGCAGCTTGCGGGAGGCGGGCTGGGGAACTGAAGCTTTCTTT | CASSLREAGWGTEAFF
TRBJ1-5 | NA | TRBV28 | NA | TGTGCCAGCAGTTCGGCCCAGGGACTAAATCAGCCCCAGCATTTT | CASSSAQGLNQPQHF
TRBJ2-5 | NA | TRBV5-6 | TRBD2 | TGTGCCAGCAGCTTGGAGGGACTAGCGTTCGAGACCCAGTACTTC | CASSLEGLAFETQYF
TRBJ2-7 | NA | TRBV3-1/TRBV3-2 | NA | TGTGCCAGCAGACAACAGGGTGGCGAGCAGTACTTC | CASRQQGGEQYF
TRBJ2-7 | NA | TRBV11-2 | TRBD2 | TGTGCCAGCAGCCTAGCGGGAGACTACGAGCAGTACTTC | CASSLAGDYEQYF
TRBJ2-5 | NA | TRBV7-2 | NA | TGTGCCAGCAGCTTGTTGCTCGTTAGCCACCAAGAGACCCAGTACTTC | CASSLLLVSHQETQYF
TRBJ2-7 | NA | TRBV7-2 | NA | TGTGCCAGCAGCCCACGGCGGGTAAGCTACGAGCAGTACTTC | CASSPRRVSYEQYF
TRBJ1-3 | NA | TRBV10-2 | NA | TGCGCCAGCAGTGAGTCGCAGGGAAACACCATATATTTT | CASSESQGNTIYF
TRBJ2-7 | NA | TRBV5-6 | TRBD1 | TGTGCCAGCAGCCTCCCAGGGACAGGGAACTACGAGCAGTACTTC | CASSLPGTGNYEQYF
TRBJ2-1 | NA | TRBV28 | NA | TGTGCCAGCAGTTTTGCAGGCAACTACAATGAGCAGTTCTTC | CASSFAGNYNEQFF
TRBJ1-2 | NA | TRBV11-3 | TRBD1 | TGTGCCAGCAGCTTCGGACAGGGAGGCTATGGCTACACCTTC | CASSFGQGGYGYTF
TRBJ2-6 | NA | TRBV11-3 | NA | TGTGCCAGCACCTCAGGAAACTCTGGGGCCAACGTCCTGACTTTC | CASTSGNSGANVLTF
TRBJ1-4 | NA | TRBV6-2/TRBV6-3 | NA | TGTGCCAGCAGTTACAATGGAGAGGAAAAACTGTTTTTT | CASSYNGEEKLFF
TRBJ2-5 | NA | TRBV7-7 | NA | TGTGCCAGCAGCCCAGTGGACGGGGGAGAGACCCAGTACTTC | CASSPVDGGETQYF
TRBJ1-1 | NA | TRBV19 | NA | TGTGCCAGTAGTAATTTGAGGGACACTGAAGCTTTCTTT | CASSNLRDTEAFF
TRBJ1-2 | NA | TRBV15 | NA | TGTGCCACCAGCAGAGATCTTGGGGGCTCCGGCTACACCTTC | CATSRDLGGSGYTF
TRBJ2-5 | NA | TRBV7-9 | NA | TGTGCCAGCAGCCAGGGGGGATCGTACCAAGAGACCCAGTACTTC | CASSQGGSYQETQYF
TRBJ2-2 | NA | TRBV4-1 | NA | TGCGCCAGCAGCCAAGACGGGCCAGGGGATGGGGAGCTGTTTTTT | CASSQDGPGDGELFF
TRBJ2-7 | NA | TRBV11-3 | NA | TGTGCCAGCAGCCCACGCCGCGACAGGGAGCAGTACTTC | CASSPRRDREQYF